This TCR beta chain was observed in a study of cytomegalovirus exposure and HLA in healthy donors. V dropped 5 bases and J dropped 1; count of bases not matched to a gene: 6. Germline-derived CDR1 and CDR2 are LNHDA and SQIVND (reference sequence). The CDR3 is made up of 15 amino acids. The study ran its PCR with 60 Vbeta and 13 Jbeta primers. Assay: immunoSEQ multiplex PCR; the TCRdb copy retains only in-frame clones and omits some. The table shows about 94,000 clones, with roughly 86% occurring only once. The TCR comes from a human donor in good health. The V gene is TRBV19, the J gene TRBJ1-1; 8 bases match TRBD1. The sequencing input was PBMCs. The CDR3 here is CASSSRTGWNTEAFF. CDR3 DNA sequence: TGTGCCAGTAGTTCCCGGACAGGGTGGAACACTGAAGCTTTCTTT.